This TCR beta chain was sequenced for a study of blood T cells in healthy people across ages. The sample holds a few counts of this clonotype. Sample-barcoded 5' priming and a J-beta primer mix drove a second PCR of roughly 6 to 12 cycles. The template-switch adaptor, which had 12 random nucleotides, put a tag on each cDNA molecule. TCRdb re-called the 5' RACE reads through MiXCR, storing one row per CDR3 protein. The data contain a few hundred thousand distinct CDR3 sequences, about 25% of them singletons. The CDR3 has 16 amino acids. Germline lookup yields CDR1 LGHDT and CDR2 YNNKEL (reference sequence). V was pared by 0 bases and J by 3 bases, with 12 bases between. These data were likewise used in another study, on T cells of mothers and their children. That paper adds: Reverse transcription into cDNA received all extracted RNA, at approximately 1.6 ug per 15 ul.

This sequence originates from a boy aged 2 to 10 in good health. The sequenced sample was blood. The V call is TRBV3-1, the J call TRBJ1-5; D is possibly TRBD1 (6 bases). CDR3 DNA: TGTGCCAGCAGCCAAGAGGCCGGGGGCAACAATCAGCCCCAGCATTTT. This codes for CASSQEAGGNNQPQHF.